The entry below describes one TCR beta chain. Its target is unknown. The data were taken from a study of radiotherapy plus CTLA-4 blockade in lung cancer. Study results and caveats: The best predictor of response was reported to be early blood T cell clone dynamics, with interferon-beta.

Measured with immunoSEQ multiplex PCR; TCRdb has only the in-frame clones, and not every one. The sample has about 46,000 clones, roughly 77% seen once. Alongside CTLA-4 blockade with ipilimumab, patients with chemo-refractory metastatic non-small-cell lung cancer received focal radiation. Losses at the gene ends were 6 bases for V and 3 bases for J; bases not matched to a gene: 2. Germline assignment: CDR1 MNHEY and CDR2 SVGAGI. This CDR3 has 13 residues. The chain employs TRBV6-5 and TRBJ2-7; 10 nucleotides agree with TRBD2. This sample comprised peripheral blood, obtained from a patient treated with radiotherapy plus ipilimumab. The source is a human donor with non-small cell lung cancer who had a complete response to radiotherapy plus ipilimumab. The DNA for the CDR3 is TGTGCCAGCAGGAGGACTAGCGGCTACGAGCAGTACGTC. It is translated as CASRRTSGYEQYV.